The present T cell receptor (beta chain) was sequenced within a study of OX40 agonist ivuxolimab in advanced cancers. At the level of the study: A partial response was reached by three patients: one with hepatocellular carcinoma and two with cutaneous melanoma.

Assay: immunoSEQ multiplex PCR; the TCRdb copy retains only in-frame clones and omits some. The sample holds about 40,000 clones, roughly 83% seen once. Germline V gene lookup returns CDR1 LNHDA and CDR2 SQIVND (reference sequence). V was pared by 3 bases and J by 6 bases, with 15 bases between. This CDR3 has 15 amino acids. The specimen was CD4+ or CD8+ T cells sorted from blood, collected in a trial of the OX40 agonist ivuxolimab. This chain links TRBV19 with TRBJ2-1; perhaps D is TRBD1 or TRBD2 (5 bases each). This sequence originates from an adult with an advanced solid tumor such as melanoma, head and neck, liver or kidney cancer. The CDR3 nucleotides are TGTGCCAGTAGTATTGGAGGTGGACACCCCAATGAGCAGTTCTTC. It is translated as CASSIGGGHPNEQFF.